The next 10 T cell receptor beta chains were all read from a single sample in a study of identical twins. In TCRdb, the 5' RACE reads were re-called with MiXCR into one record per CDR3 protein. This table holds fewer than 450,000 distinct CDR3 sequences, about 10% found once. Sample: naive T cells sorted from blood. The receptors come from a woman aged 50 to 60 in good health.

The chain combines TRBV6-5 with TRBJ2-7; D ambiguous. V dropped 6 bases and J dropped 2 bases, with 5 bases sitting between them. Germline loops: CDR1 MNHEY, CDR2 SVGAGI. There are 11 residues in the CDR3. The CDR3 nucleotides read TGTGCCAGCAGGAACACCTACGAGCAGTACTTC. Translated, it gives CASRNTYEQYF.

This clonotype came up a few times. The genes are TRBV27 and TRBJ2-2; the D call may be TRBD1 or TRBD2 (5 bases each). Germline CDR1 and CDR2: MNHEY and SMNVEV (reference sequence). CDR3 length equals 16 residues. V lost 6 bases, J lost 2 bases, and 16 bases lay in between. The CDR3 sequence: CASSTLRGRNTGELFF. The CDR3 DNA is TGTGCCAGCAGCACCTTACGGGGACGCAACACCGGGGAGCTGTTTTTT.

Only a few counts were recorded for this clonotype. CDR3 amino acids: CASSLVRGRSPSYNEQFF. DNA for the CDR3: TGCGCCAGCAGCTTGGTGCGCGGGAGGTCCCCGTCCTACAATGAGCAGTTCTTC. This sequence joins TRBV5-1 and TRBJ2-1; TRBD2 matches at 8 bases. Germline CDR1 reads SGHRS; CDR2 reads YFSETQ. V gave up 0 bases and J gave up 1 base; unmatched junction bases: 9. The CDR3 spans 18 residues.

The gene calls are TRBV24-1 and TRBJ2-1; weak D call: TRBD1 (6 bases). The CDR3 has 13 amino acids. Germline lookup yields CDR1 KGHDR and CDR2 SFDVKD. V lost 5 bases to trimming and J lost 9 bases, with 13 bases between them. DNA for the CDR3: TGTGCCACCAGTGGGCCCCGGACAGTTGAGCAGTTCTTC. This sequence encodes CATSGPRTVEQFF.

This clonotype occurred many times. The DNA for the CDR3 is TGTGCCAGCAGTGACTCCCTCGGCGGGAGGCATGGAGTTTCAGATACGCAGTATTTT. Amino acids: CASSDSLGGRHGVSDTQYF. The chain recombines TRBV12-3 or TRBV12-4 with TRBJ2-3; 8 positions agree with TRBD2. This CDR3 is 19 amino acids long. Trimming removed 5 bases from V and 4 bases from J; junction bases left unmatched: 20.

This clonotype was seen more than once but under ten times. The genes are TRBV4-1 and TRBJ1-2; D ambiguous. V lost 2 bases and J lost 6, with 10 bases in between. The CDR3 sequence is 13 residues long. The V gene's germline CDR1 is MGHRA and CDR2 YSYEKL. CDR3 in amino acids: CASSQIGIHGYTF. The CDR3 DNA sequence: TGCGCCAGCAGCCAAATAGGGATCCATGGCTACACCTTC.

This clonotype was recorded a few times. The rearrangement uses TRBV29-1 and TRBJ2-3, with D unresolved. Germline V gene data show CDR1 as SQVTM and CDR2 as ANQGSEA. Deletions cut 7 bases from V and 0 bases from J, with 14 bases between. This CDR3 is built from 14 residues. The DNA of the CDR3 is TGCAGCGCCTTACACGGAACTAGCACAGATACGCAGTATTTT. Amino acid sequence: CSALHGTSTDTQYF.

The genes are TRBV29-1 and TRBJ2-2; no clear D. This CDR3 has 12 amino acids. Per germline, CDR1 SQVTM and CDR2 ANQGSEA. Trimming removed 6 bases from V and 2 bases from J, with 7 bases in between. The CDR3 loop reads CSVLYNTGELFF. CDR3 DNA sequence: TGCAGCGTCCTATACAACACCGGGGAGCTGTTTTTT.

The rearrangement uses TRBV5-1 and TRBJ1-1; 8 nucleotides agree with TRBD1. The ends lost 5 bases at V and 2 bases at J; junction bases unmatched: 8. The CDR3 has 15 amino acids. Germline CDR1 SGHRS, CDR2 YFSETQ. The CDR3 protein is CASRGTGYANTEAFF. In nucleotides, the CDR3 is TGCGCCAGCAGGGGGACAGGATATGCCAACACTGAAGCTTTCTTT.

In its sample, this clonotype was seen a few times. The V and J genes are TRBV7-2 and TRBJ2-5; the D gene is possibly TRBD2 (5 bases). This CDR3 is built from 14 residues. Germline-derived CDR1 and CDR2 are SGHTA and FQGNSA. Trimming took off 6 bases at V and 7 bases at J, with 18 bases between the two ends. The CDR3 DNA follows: TGTGCCAGCAGGGTAGATCGGGGAATCGGGACCCAGTACTTC. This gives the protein CASRVDRGIGTQYF.